These T cell receptor beta chains were read from a single sample in a study of radiotherapy plus CTLA-4 blockade in lung cancer. The protocol was immunoSEQ multiplex PCR, while the TCRdb copy is restricted to in-frame clones and leaves out a portion. The data hold about 87,000 clones, with around 86% observed a single time. The sample in question was peripheral blood, obtained from a patient treated with radiotherapy plus ipilimumab. The receptors originated from a human donor with non-small cell lung cancer that progressed on radiotherapy plus ipilimumab. Each CDR3 is given with its conserved first and last residue. D genes are given only for firm matches. The size field is filled for only some rows; it gives once, few, many or a size class.

>TRBV28|-|-|TRBJ1-5
CASSFTRGPNQPQHF
TGTGCCAGCAGTTTTACCAGGGGCCCTAATCAGCCCCAGCATTTT
>TRBV5-6|-|-|TRBJ1-3
CASRVGGTGNTIYF
TGTGCCAGCAGGGTCGGGGGGACAGGAAACACCATATATTTT
>TRBV12-5|-|-|TRBJ2-2
CASGLGDMGFDTGELFF
TGTGCTAGTGGTTTGGGAGACATGGGATTTGACACCGGGGAGCTGTTTTTT
>TRBV2|once|-|TRBJ2-7
CASGGGWAGVLSYEQYF
TGTGCCAGCGGAGGGGGCTGGGCGGGGGTTCTTTCCTACGAGCAGTACTTC
>TRBV5-1|-|-|TRBJ1-1
CASSFATLNTEAFF
TGCGCCAGCAGCTTCGCCACCTTGAACACTGAAGCTTTCTTT
>TRBV7-9|-|-|TRBJ2-3
CASSLGPRTDTQYF
TGTGCCAGCAGCTTAGGCCCCCGCACAGATACGCAGTATTTT
>TRBV7-8|-|-|TRBJ1-2
CASSFTGTGYGYTF
TGTGCCAGCAGCTTCACCGGGACCGGCTATGGCTACACCTTC
>TRBV6-5|-|-|TRBJ2-7
CASSEGSSYEQYF
TGTGCCAGCAGTGAGGGGAGCTCCTACGAGCAGTACTTC
>TRBV6-1|-|-|TRBJ1-5
CASSGNWGVGQPQHF
TGTGCCAGCAGTGGGAATTGGGGTGTGGGTCAGCCCCAGCATTTT
>TRBV30|-|TRBD1|TRBJ1-2
CAWSVLGQGAGYTF
TGTGCCTGGAGTGTACTGGGACAGGGGGCGGGCTACACCTTC
>TRBV19|few|TRBD2|TRBJ2-2
CASSISGGNTGELFF
TGTGCCAGTAGTATTAGCGGGGGTAACACCGGGGAGCTGTTTTTT
>TRBV7-2|-|-|TRBJ2-1
CASSLDLSYNEQFF
TGTGCCAGCAGCTTAGATCTCTCCTACAATGAGCAGTTCTTC
>TRBV7-9|-|-|TRBJ1-3
CASSFGTVLWAGNTIYF
TGTGCCAGCAGCTTTGGGACCGTCTTATGGGCTGGAAACACCATATATTTT
>TRBV5-4|-|TRBD2|TRBJ2-1
CASSPDLAGAYNEQFF
TGTGCCAGCAGCCCGGACCTAGCGGGGGCCTACAATGAGCAGTTCTTC
>TRBV19|-|-|TRBJ2-2
CASSIWTTLTGELFF
TGTGCCAGTAGTATCTGGACTACCCTCACCGGGGAGCTGTTTTTT